This T cell receptor (beta chain) appears in the sequencing data of a study of patients and donors after allogeneic stem cell transplantation. The J segment lost 5 bases and the V segment lost 1 base, leaving 5 bases of the junction unmatched. CDR1 and CDR2 (germline): SGHVS, FNYEAQ. The CDR3 length is 15 residues. A single record per CDR3 protein comes from TCRdb applying MiXCR to the RT-PCR reads. The sample includes about 90,000 distinct CDR3 sequences, around 48% of them seen just once. This TCR came from a human donor who was either an allogeneic HSCT recipient or a stem cell or donor lymphocyte infusion donor (not recorded which). It is not recorded whose cells these are; they may come from a transplant donor. The material sequenced was blood, either unsorted or a sorted T cell fraction (not recorded which). The rearrangement links TRBV7-6 to TRBJ2-5, with 9 nucleotides matching TRBD2. Here the CDR3 reads CASSLVGLASETQYF. For the CDR3, the DNA is TGTGCCAGCAGCTTAGTGGGACTAGCTTCTGAGACCCAGTACTTC.